A single sample gave rise to the 15 T cell receptor beta chains below, sequenced in a study of identical twins. TCRdb passed the 5' RACE reads through MiXCR, listing each CDR3 protein once. This sample has roughly 1,500,000 distinct CDR3 sequences, with about 30% found just once. Sequencing was done on a sample of cord blood. The source is a newborn girl in good health.

The V gene is TRBV12-3 or TRBV12-4, the J gene TRBJ1-5; a weak D match, TRBD1 (6 bases). The CDR3 runs 16 residues. V lost 6 bases to trimming and J lost 0 bases, with 15 bases between them. CDR3 in DNA: TGTGCCAGCAGATCTCGGACAGACCTTAGCAATCAGCCCCAGCATTTT. It encodes CASRSRTDLSNQPQHF.

This clonotype occurred once. Here the CDR3 omits its conserved ending phenylalanine or tryptophan, so a read error is the likely source. The DNA is left out, because the CDR3 cannot be placed on it with certainty; the CDR3 is given as TCRdb lists it. The chain joins TRBV20-1 to TRBJ2-1; the table names TRBD1, a call not compared with the DNA. Looked up from germline, CDR1 is DFQATT and CDR2 is SNEGSKA (reference sequence). The length of the CDR3 is 10 amino acids, counting both ends. This chain's CDR3 is CSARDIRTGG.

This clonotype was seen a handful of times. V is TRBV24-1 and J is TRBJ2-1, with 9 bases identical to TRBD1. V was clipped by 12 bases and J by 8 bases; unmatched bases: 7. Germline assignment: CDR1 KGHDR and CDR2 SFDVKD. The CDR3 spans 12 residues. The CDR3 nucleotides read TGTGCCGCAGGGGACAGGGCTGATGAGCAGTTCTTC. Encoded protein: CAAGDRADEQFF.

This clonotype appeared many times. Being one base from a much bigger clone, this may be a read error. This chain links TRBV5-1 with TRBJ2-2; D not certain. Germline CDR1 and CDR2: SGHRS and YFSETQ. The CDR3 totals 12 residues. CDR3 amino acids: CASSFHTGELFF. DNA of the CDR3: TGTGCCAGCAGTTTCCACACCGGGGAGCTGTTTTTT.

In its sample, this clonotype was seen a few times. This chain links TRBV7-2 with TRBJ2-1; D might be TRBD2 (5 bases). The CDR3 contains 14 residues. V lost 7 bases and J 9 bases, leaving 19 bases between the germline ends. Germline CDR1 is SGHTA and CDR2 is FQGNSA. CDR3 sequence reads: CASIPSPRAIEQFF. The CDR3 bases are TGTGCCAGCATCCCTAGCCCACGGGCCATTGAGCAGTTCTTC.

V gene TRBV5-1 combines with J gene TRBJ1-2, with a possible D match to TRBD1 (5 bases). Trimming shortened V by 4 bases and J by 8 bases, and 12 bases separated the two germline ends. CDR1 and CDR2 from the germline V gene are SGHRS and YFSETQ. The CDR3 totals 12 residues. CDR3 region: CASSTGTAGYTF. The DNA of the CDR3 is TGCGCCAGCAGCACCGGGACTGCGGGCTACACCTTC.

This clonotype was seen only a few times. This chain joins TRBV5-1 and TRBJ2-7; D unresolved. Germline CDR1 and CDR2: SGHRS and YFSETQ. V shed 3 bases and J shed 4 bases, with 17 bases lying between them. The CDR3 extends over 15 amino acids. Here the CDR3 DNA reads TGCGCCAGCAGCTCAGGTGGCCGAGTTGAATACGAGCAGTACTTC. Its translation: CASSSGGRVEYEQYF. Variable domain in full (rest from reference TRBV5-1 and TRBJ2-7): KAGVTQTPRYLIKTRGQQVTLSCSPISGHRSVSWYQQTPGQGLQFLFEYFSETQRNKGNFPGRFSGRQFSNSRSEMNVSTLELGDSALYLCASSSGGRVEYEQYFGPGTRLTVT.

The sample holds one count of this clonotype. The junction departs from the called germline gene at one end, perhaps through a read error. V gene TRBV4-2 combines with J gene TRBJ1-4; the D is unclear. The CDR3 covers 12 residues. CDR1 LGHNA and CDR2 YNFKEQ come from the germline V gene. DNA for the CDR3: TGTGCCAGCAGCCAAGTTGGGGAAAGACTGTTTTTT. It encodes CASSQVGERLFF.

V usage is TRBV29-1 and J usage is TRBJ2-5; 9 bases match TRBD2. J was trimmed by 7 bases and V by 4 bases; bases with no gene match: 4. CDR1 is SQVTM, CDR2 ANQGSEA, per germline. CDR3 length: 12 amino acids. The CDR3 spells CSVALAGPTQYF. The DNA for the CDR3 is TGCAGCGTTGCCCTAGCGGGACCGACCCAGTACTTC. The variable domain in full, completed from reference TRBV29-1 and TRBJ2-5, reads SAVISQKPSRDICQRGTSLTIQCQVDSQVTMMFWYRQQPGQSLTLIATANQGSEATYESGFVIDKFPISRPNLTFSTLTVSNMSPEDSSIYLCSVALAGPTQYFGPGTRLLVL.

This clonotype was observed a few times. The V and J genes are TRBV20-1 and TRBJ2-3, with D possibly matching TRBD2 (6 bases). Deletions cut 4 bases from V and 2 bases from J, with 7 bases between. The germline CDR1 and CDR2 sequences are DFQATT and SNEGSKA (reference sequence). The CDR3 has 12 residues. The CDR3 sequence: CSAMDYTDTQYF. The DNA of the CDR3 is TGCAGTGCTATGGACTACACAGATACGCAGTATTTT.

This clonotype was detected only a few times. The chain carries TRBV12-3 or TRBV12-4 and TRBJ1-1; no clear D gene. This CDR3 region has 13 residues. The ends were cut back, 4 bases at V and 0 bases at J, with 6 bases in the middle. This chain's CDR3 is CASSWTMNTEAFF. Written as DNA, the CDR3 is TGTGCCAGCAGTTGGACCATGAACACTGAAGCTTTCTTT.

This clonotype was seen a handful of times. V usage is TRBV7-9 and J usage is TRBJ1-4; a possible D gene is TRBD1 (6 bases). The CDR3 totals 15 residues. V was cut by 5 bases and J by 6 bases, with 16 bases left in between. CDR1 and CDR2 from the germline V gene are SEHNR and FQNEAQ (reference sequence). CDR3 sequence: CASSRPAGVDEKLFF. The CDR3 DNA follows: TGTGCCAGCAGCCGTCCCGCAGGGGTGGATGAAAAACTGTTTTTT.

This clonotype came up many times. V and J are TRBV28 and TRBJ2-7; weak D call: TRBD2 (5 bases). CDR1 and CDR2 (germline): MDHEN, SYDVKM. V was cut by 7 bases and J by 3 bases, with 10 bases left in between. The CDR3 runs to 12 residues. The CDR3 reads CASTASFYEQYF. The CDR3 bases are TGTGCCAGCACCGCTAGCTTCTACGAGCAGTACTTC.

The gene calls are TRBV10-3 and TRBJ1-2; the D gene is possibly TRBD1 (5 bases). CDR1 ENHRY and CDR2 SYGVKD come from the germline V gene. Trimming removed 10 bases at V and 2 bases at J, with 14 bases between. The CDR3 totals 13 residues. The CDR3 region has the DNA TGTGCCAGCTTAGGGAGGGGCAACTATGGCTACACCTTC. Residues: CASLGRGNYGYTF.

This clonotype was counted many times. The rearrangement joins TRBV10-3 to TRBJ2-5; D may be TRBD2 (6 bases). The V gene lost 6 bases and the J gene lost 5 bases, with 13 bases spanning the gap. Germline CDR1 and CDR2: ENHRY and SYGVKD. The CDR3 runs to 13 residues. The CDR3 protein is CAIRNLGGETQYF. For the CDR3, the DNA is TGTGCCATCAGGAACTTGGGAGGCGAGACCCAGTACTTC.